This T cell receptor (beta chain) was documented in a study of T cells in Graves' hyperthyroidism and ophthalmopathy. General study points: Most clonotypes that expanded in the thyroid above 0.001 also showed up in blood.

Over 18 months, lack of ophthalmopathy progression marked Graves' hyperthyroidism as stable. The authors obtained PBMCs from more than 8 ml of fresh peripheral blood. There were TCR beta CDR3 regions amplified from RNA transcripts. The HTBI primer set was used in a first-round RT-PCR of the TCR CDR3. One entry per CDR3 protein, called by TCRdb with MiXCR from the multiplex PCR reads. The table records about 570,000 distinct CDR3 sequences, 13% to 15% of them present only once. CDR3 length equals 14 residues. The ends lost 5 bases at V and 5 bases at J; junction bases unmatched: 7. Germline CDR1 and CDR2: LNHDA and SQIVND (reference sequence). Concerning this clonotype: No antigen is known for it.

The clonotype comes from a woman in her forties with Graves' hyperthyroidism. V usage is TRBV19 and J usage is TRBJ2-5, with 8 bases lining up with TRBD1. Sequenced sample: blood. In DNA form, the CDR3 reads TGTGCCAGTAGTTCACTCGACAGGGGTGAGACCCAGTACTTC. Its translation: CASSSLDRGETQYF.